This is a list of T cell receptor beta chains from one sample in a study of CD8 T cells in ankylosing spondylitis. TCRdb reanalysed the 5' RACE reads using MiXCR and keeps one entry per CDR3 protein. In the table there are 800,000 to 900,000 distinct CDR3 sequences, approximately 12% of which are singletons. Sequenced: blood, either unsorted or a sorted T cell fraction (not recorded which). The receptors were gathered from a male donor with ankylosing spondylitis. CDR3s include the opening cysteine and the closing phenylalanine or tryptophan. D genes are given only for firm matches. The listing skips clone size in some rows; elsewhere it reads once, few, many or a size class.

clone_size,v_call,d_call,j_call,cdr3_aa,cdr3_nt
.,TRBV5-1,TRBD2,TRBJ2-7,CASSFSSGSRSYEQYF,TGCGCCAGCAGCTTTTCCAGCGGGAGCCGCTCCTACGAGCAGTACTTC
.,TRBV4-3,.,TRBJ1-1,CASSLGHSMNTEAFF,TGCGCCAGCAGCCTGGGACATTCCATGAACACTGAAGCTTTCTTT
.,TRBV6-1,.,TRBJ1-2,CASTKWTGGYGYTF,TGTGCCAGCACTAAGTGGACGGGCGGGTATGGCTACACCTTC
many,TRBV4-3,.,TRBJ2-1,CASSQDLNEQFF,TGCGCCAGCAGCCAAGATCTCAATGAGCAGTTCTTC
few,TRBV5-6,TRBD2,TRBJ2-5,CASSLTSGGTRQYF,TGTGCCAGCAGCTTGACTAGCGGGGGCACACGTCAGTACTTC
.,TRBV27,TRBD2,TRBJ2-7,CASSPAWTSGYEQYF,TGTGCCAGCTCCCCGGCATGGACTAGCGGGTACGAGCAGTACTTC
few,TRBV5-6,.,TRBJ2-3,CASSMGGRGDTQYF,TGTGCCAGCAGCATGGGGGGGCGCGGAGATACGCAGTATTTT
few,TRBV7-8,.,TRBJ2-7,CASSLGQDHEQYF,TGTGCCAGCAGCTTAGGACAGGACCACGAGCAGTACTTC
.,TRBV7-9,TRBD2,TRBJ2-1,CASSSSRDYDEQFF,TGTGCCAGCAGCTCGAGCCGGGACTACGATGAGCAGTTCTTC
many,TRBV12-3/TRBV12-4,TRBD1,TRBJ1-1,CASRYFGDRMGTEAFF,TGTGCCAGCAGATATTTCGGGGACAGGATGGGAACTGAAGCTTTCTTT
.,TRBV20-1,.,TRBJ2-1,CSAQRTQSSYNEQFF,TGCAGTGCCCAAAGGACCCAATCCTCCTACAATGAGCAGTTCTTC
.,TRBV7-2,TRBD1,TRBJ2-7,CASSSRQGVEQYF,TGTGCCAGCAGCTCGAGACAGGGTGTCGAGCAGTACTTC
few,TRBV20-1,.,TRBJ1-1,CSARGDLNTEAFF,TGCAGTGCTAGAGGGGATCTGAACACTGAAGCTTTCTTT
many,TRBV12-3/TRBV12-4,.,TRBJ1-5,CATSVDSGQPQHF,TGTGCCACAAGTGTGGACAGCGGGCAGCCCCAGCATTTT
few,TRBV7-2,.,TRBJ2-7,CASSLYASSYEQYF,TGTGCCAGCAGCTTATATGCATCCTCCTACGAGCAGTACTTC
few,TRBV3-1,TRBD1,TRBJ1-1,CASSPLDRPMNTEAFF,TGTGCCAGCAGCCCCTTGGACAGGCCAATGAACACTGAAGCTTTCTTT
many,TRBV10-3,TRBD1,TRBJ1-1,CAIRDRDRGPMNTEAFF,TGTGCCATCAGAGACCGGGACAGGGGGCCCATGAACACTGAAGCTTTCTTT
.,TRBV20-1,.,TRBJ2-3,CSASARGRTDTQYF,TGCAGTGCTAGCGCCCGGGGACGGACAGATACGCAGTATTTT
.,TRBV10-3,.,TRBJ2-7,CAISLGPSEYEQYF,TGTGCCATCAGCCTGGGGCCTTCTGAATACGAGCAGTACTTC
few,TRBV20-1,.,TRBJ2-3,CSARAGPEQYF,TGCAGTGCTAGGGCAGGTCCTGAGCAGTATTTT
few,TRBV7-9,.,TRBJ1-6,CASSSLGLGSPLHF,TGTGCCAGCAGCTCGTTGGGTTTGGGTTCACCCCTCCACTTT
many,TRBV29-1,TRBD2,TRBJ2-1,CSVELGLGGYNEQFF,TGCAGCGTTGAGTTGGGACTAGGGGGCTACAATGAGCAGTTCTTC
many,TRBV10-3,TRBD2,TRBJ2-1,CAISESAGGYNEQFF,TGTGCCATCAGTGAGTCAGCGGGAGGTTACAATGAGCAGTTCTTC
many,TRBV15,.,TRBJ1-1,CATSRVLENTEAFF,TGTGCCACCAGCAGAGTATTGGAGAACACTGAAGCTTTCTTT
.,TRBV15,.,TRBJ2-7,CATSRGRGDGTYEQYF,TGTGCCACCAGCAGGGGCCGAGGGGACGGAACCTACGAGCAGTACTTC
.,TRBV25-1,.,TRBJ2-1,CASSGAADSYNEQFF,TGTGCCAGCAGTGGAGCGGCTGACTCCTACAATGAGCAGTTCTTC